The 20 T cell receptor beta chains given below trace back to one sample, sequenced in a study of shared clonotypes between healthy human individuals (dated by TCRdb to about 2020). To prepare the library, the immunoSEQ multiplex PCR assay was applied. The table was pulled from immuneACCESS by TCRdb, which kept in-frame rearrangements only. Such tables lose some clones; where checked, under half of the loss comes from unresolved V genes, and the rest has no known cause. The sample table holds 550,000 to 650,000 clones, of which about 96% were seen once. Roughly 0.12% of the sample is taken by the ten largest. CD8 naive samples were obtained by positive selection for CCR7 among CD45RO-negative cells, yielding a CD45RA+CCR7+ population from which TemRA cells were excluded. Sequencing used naive CD8+ T cells sorted from blood. The cell subset or site label corresponds to: CD45RA+CCR7+. These receptors were obtained from a woman in her 30s in good health.

This chain joins TRBV6-1 and TRBJ2-3; TRBD1 might be the D (6 bases). Trimming left V 0 bases short and J 4 bases short, with 11 bases between. This CDR3 spans 15 amino acids. From germline, CDR1 is MNHNS and CDR2 SASEGT. The CDR3 DNA reads as TGTGCCAGCAGTGAAGCCGGCAGGGGCGCAGATACGCAGTATTTT. Translation: CASSEAGRGADTQYF.

V and J are TRBV2 and TRBJ1-2; TRBD1 agrees at 10 bases. CDR1 is SNHLY, CDR2 FYNNEI, per germline. This CDR3 region has 17 residues. Unmatched junction bases numbered 11, after V lost 0 bases and J lost 7 bases. In DNA, the CDR3 is TGTGCCAGCAGTGAAGCGGACCCGGGACAGGGGAATGCTGGCTACACCTTC. This translates into CASSEADPGQGNAGYTF.

CDR3: CASSPGLVATDTQYF. The CDR3 DNA reads as TGCGCCAGCAGCCCAGGGCTAGTTGCGACAGATACGCAGTATTTT. The chain links TRBV4-1 to TRBJ2-3; a weak D match, TRBD1 (5 bases). Trimming took 4 bases from V and 3 from J, leaving 14 bases between them. There are 15 residues in the CDR3. Germline V gives CDR1 MGHRA, CDR2 YSYEKL.

This chain links TRBV9 with TRBJ2-7; TRBD2 is a possible D gene (5 bases). This CDR3 is 14 amino acids long. Germline CDR1 SGDLS, CDR2 YYNGEE. V was cut by 3 bases and J by 0 bases, with 10 bases left in between. Here the CDR3 reads CASSGYGSSYEQYF. CDR3 DNA sequence: TGTGCCAGCAGCGGTTATGGGAGCTCCTACGAGCAGTACTTC.

The count of this clone is one. The chain is built from TRBV5-1 and TRBJ2-3, with 7 nucleotides matching TRBD1. Germline CDR1 and CDR2: SGHRS and YFSETQ. The CDR3 extends over 19 amino acids. V gave up 4 bases and J gave up 2 bases; unmatched junction bases: 19. The DNA of the CDR3 is TGCGCCAGCAGCCCGGGAATGCGACTCGGGACAGACATCACAGATACGCAGTATTTT. As protein: CASSPGMRLGTDITDTQYF.

The chain uses TRBV6-1 and TRBJ2-7, with unresolved D. This CDR3 spans 15 amino acids. V was trimmed by 2 bases and J by 2 bases, leaving 13 bases between them. Germline lookup yields CDR1 MNHNS and CDR2 SASEGT. The CDR3 nucleotides are TGTGCCAGCAGTGAATTTAGTACAGTTACCTACGAGCAGTACTTC. It yields the protein CASSEFSTVTYEQYF.

CDR3 residues: CASSLSAGALGEQYF. Written as DNA, the CDR3 is TGTGCCAGCAGTTTATCGGCAGGGGCATTGGGCGAGCAGTACTTC. The chain couples TRBV27 to TRBJ2-7; tentative D call: TRBD1 (6 bases). This CDR3 is built from 15 residues. CDR1 is MNHEY and CDR2 is SMNVEV in the germline V gene (reference sequence). Between the trimmed V and J ends, which lost 0 bases and 6 bases, there was a span of 15 bases.

The chain is built from TRBV28 and TRBJ2-1; D is undetermined. Germline CDR1 is MDHEN and CDR2 is SYDVKM. The V gene lost 6 bases and the J gene lost 4 bases, with 19 bases spanning the gap. There are 16 residues in the CDR3. The CDR3 nucleotides are TGTGCCAGCAGCCCCACAGAGACCTTACCGTACAATGAGCAGTTCTTC. Encoded protein: CASSPTETLPYNEQFF.

This chain uses TRBV7-9 with TRBJ2-1, with 12 nucleotides matching TRBD1. The ends lost 4 bases at V and 8 bases at J; junction bases unmatched: 3. Looked up from germline, CDR1 is SEHNR and CDR2 is FQNEAQ (reference sequence). The CDR3 contains 14 residues. The CDR3 reads CASSSGTGGHEQFF. The CDR3 DNA reads TGTGCCAGCAGCTCCGGGACAGGGGGCCATGAGCAGTTCTTC. Based on the CDR3 plus reference TRBV7-9 and TRBJ2-1, the full variable domain is DTGVSQNPRHKITKRGQNVTFRCDPISEHNRLYWYRQTLGQGPEFLTYFQNEAQLEKSRLLSDRFSAERPKGSFSTLEIQRTEQGDSAMYLCASSSGTGGHEQFFGPGTRLTVL.

The gene calls are TRBV5-1 and TRBJ1-1; 7 bases agree with TRBD1. The CDR3 runs to 15 residues. V was clipped by 4 bases and J by 5 bases; unmatched bases: 11. The germline CDR1 and CDR2 sequences are SGHRS and YFSETQ. The CDR3 protein is CASSPRGGGGTEAFF. CDR3 nucleotides: TGCGCCAGCAGCCCCCGGGGAGGGGGCGGGACTGAAGCTTTCTTT.

CDR3 sequence (DNA): TGTGCCAGTCACCCAAGTGGGAGGGGATGGGGGCAAGAGACCCAGTACTTC. This encodes CASHPSGRGWGQETQYF. The rearrangement links TRBV19 to TRBJ2-5, with 7 bases matching TRBD2. Germline lookup yields CDR1 LNHDA and CDR2 SQIVND (reference sequence). The CDR3 spans 17 residues. The J segment lost 2 bases and the V segment lost 8 bases, leaving 17 bases of the junction unmatched.

The chain joins TRBV2 to TRBJ2-7; 11 bases align to TRBD2. V trimming: 3 bases; J trimming: 3 bases; junction bases outside the gene matches: 4. CDR3 length: 15 amino acids. Germline CDR1 is SNHLY and CDR2 is FYNNEI. The chain's CDR3 is CASSETSGMYYEQYF. CDR3 DNA: TGTGCCAGCAGTGAGACTAGCGGGATGTACTACGAGCAGTACTTC.

Notes on this clone: The sample carries other DNA sequences with the same CDR3. The V call is TRBV4-1, the J call TRBJ1-1; the match to TRBD1 covers 7 bases. The CDR3 is made up of 14 amino acids. In germline, CDR1 is MGHRA, CDR2 YSYEKL. Trimming took 4 bases from V and 0 from J; bases not matched to a gene: 2. The CDR3 here is CASSPGQLNTEAFF. CDR3 nucleotides: TGCGCCAGCAGCCCGGGACAGTTGAACACTGAAGCTTTCTTT.

This chain links TRBV6-5 with TRBJ2-3; 7 bases align to TRBD2. This CDR3 comprises 14 residues. CDR1 and CDR2 from the germline V gene are MNHEY and SVGAGI. Trimming took 0 bases from V and 5 from J; bases not matched to a gene: 2. The CDR3 nucleotides read TGTGCCAGCAGTTACTCCGGCGGGGGAGATACGCAGTATTTT. It specifies CASSYSGGGDTQYF.

The chain couples TRBV2 to TRBJ2-1; the D is unclear. With 6 bases removed from V and 8 bases from J, the gap between germline ends came to 14 bases. Germline assignment: CDR1 SNHLY and CDR2 FYNNEI. The CDR3 is made up of 13 amino acids. In nucleotides, the CDR3 is TGTGCCAGCAGGGGCGTGGCGGACGATGAGCAGTTCTTC. Protein sequence: CASRGVADDEQFF.

For this clone: Within the sample, other DNA sequences also encode this same CDR3. The CDR3 DNA sequence: TGTGCCAGTAGTATCGGGGCGAACACTGAAGCTTTCTTT. Amino acid sequence: CASSIGANTEAFF. This chain connects TRBV19 to TRBJ1-1, with D possibly being TRBD1 (5 bases). Germline CDR1 LNHDA, CDR2 SQIVND (reference sequence). V was cut by 3 bases and J by 1 base, with 6 bases left in between. The CDR3 contains 13 residues. Filled out from reference TRBV19 and TRBJ1-1, the complete variable domain reads DGGITQSPKYLFRKEGQNVTLSCEQNLNHDAMYWYRQDPGQGLRLIYYSQIVNDFQKGDIAEGYSVSREKKESFPLTVTSAQKNPTAFYLCASSIGANTEAFFGQGTRLTVV.

The rearrangement links TRBV9 to TRBJ2-7; 9 bases align to TRBD1. The CDR3 covers 16 residues. Germline CDR1 SGDLS, CDR2 YYNGEE. V shed 3 bases, J shed 6 bases, and the junction held 13 bases outside the gene matches. The CDR3 DNA follows: TGTGCCAGCAGCGAAACCCCGGGACAGGGAGGCTTCGAGCAGTACTTC. Amino acids: CASSETPGQGGFEQYF. The whole variable domain, filled in from reference TRBV9 and TRBJ2-7, reads DSGVTQTPKHLITATGQRVTLRCSPRSGDLSVYWYQQSLDQGLQFLIQYYNGEERAKGNILERFSAQQFPDLHSELNLSSLELGDSALYFCASSETPGQGGFEQYFGPGTRLTVT.

The genes are TRBV5-1 and TRBJ1-1, with D possibly being TRBD1 (5 bases). Trimming left V 4 bases short and J 8 bases short, with 30 bases between. Germline CDR1 is SGHRS and CDR2 is YFSETQ. The CDR3 runs 18 residues. The CDR3 sequence: CASSRIKGREVRWGEAFF. CDR3 nucleotides: TGCGCCAGCAGCCGCATCAAGGGGAGAGAGGTACGGTGGGGGGAAGCTTTCTTT.

This clone was recorded only once. The chain recombines TRBV27 with TRBJ2-5, with TRBD2 identical over 11 bases. CDR1 MNHEY and CDR2 SMNVEV come from the germline V gene (reference sequence). V was pared by 5 bases and J by 5 bases, with 7 bases of the junction left unmatched. The CDR3 sequence is 15 residues long. This chain's CDR3 is CASSPLGLAGETQYF. The CDR3 coding sequence is TGTGCCAGCAGTCCTCTCGGACTAGCGGGTGAGACCCAGTACTTC.

This rearrangement joins TRBV6-5 to TRBJ1-2; 8 positions agree with TRBD1. Germline CDR1 reads MNHEY; CDR2 reads SVGAGI. Trimming cost V 6 bases and J 4 bases; bases outside gene matches: 10. This CDR3 contains 15 residues. The CDR3 coding sequence is TGTGCCAGCAGCCCCGGGACAGGTTCTTTCTATGGCTACACCTTC. Its protein product is CASSPGTGSFYGYTF.